The rows below give T cell receptor beta chains drawn from one sample of a study of shared clonotypes between healthy human individuals. Data came from immunoSEQ multiplex PCR; TCRdb stores just in-frame clones and leaves some out. The profile covers approximately 840,000 clones, with about 96% appearing a single time and roughly 0.23% taken by the ten largest. Sequencing was performed on naive CD8+ T cells sorted from blood. The receptors shown here come from a man younger than 40 in good health. Both conserved end residues are trimmed from each CDR3. The order of the fields is clone size, V gene, J gene, CDR3 protein. Clone size is given for some rows only: seen once, a few or many times, or a class if the clone is expanded.

clone size: few; V gene: TRBV27; J gene: TRBJ2-7; CDR3 protein: ASSLRTSSYEQY
clone size: once; V gene: TRBV5-4; J gene: TRBJ1-2; CDR3 protein: ASSRDRGDGYT
clone size: .; V gene: TRBV11-2; J gene: TRBJ2-7; CDR3 protein: ASSLDGTAAAYEQY
clone size: once; V gene: TRBV14; J gene: TRBJ2-7; CDR3 protein: ASSLLSGSEQY
clone size: .; V gene: TRBV7-9; J gene: TRBJ2-1; CDR3 protein: ASSLLGQGAWNEQF
clone size: .; V gene: TRBV27; J gene: TRBJ2-1; CDR3 protein: ASGLSGGTNEQF
clone size: .; V gene: TRBV6-5; J gene: TRBJ2-5; CDR3 protein: ASSYLLGETQY
clone size: once; V gene: TRBV5-4; J gene: TRBJ1-2; CDR3 protein: ASSPRKSDNYGYT
clone size: .; V gene: TRBV19; J gene: TRBJ2-7; CDR3 protein: ASSTGPLSYEQY
clone size: .; V gene: TRBV11-2; J gene: TRBJ2-1; CDR3 protein: ASSLAPGSYNEQF
clone size: .; V gene: TRBV7-9; J gene: TRBJ2-1; CDR3 protein: ASSSSGTSGWGTYNEQF
clone size: .; V gene: TRBV28; J gene: TRBJ2-7; CDR3 protein: ASSPTGSSYEQY
clone size: .; V gene: TRBV9; J gene: TRBJ2-3; CDR3 protein: ASSSQREGRTDTQY
clone size: .; V gene: TRBV2; J gene: TRBJ1-5; CDR3 protein: ASSEPGSQPQH
clone size: once; V gene: TRBV25-1; J gene: TRBJ1-4; CDR3 protein: ASTWTRATNEKLF
clone size: .; V gene: TRBV6-5; J gene: TRBJ2-7; CDR3 protein: ASSYSPGGGYEQY
clone size: .; V gene: TRBV27; J gene: TRBJ1-1; CDR3 protein: ASSPLSGLGTEAF
clone size: .; V gene: TRBV29-1; J gene: TRBJ2-1; CDR3 protein: SPRDSNNEQF
clone size: .; V gene: TRBV29-1; J gene: TRBJ2-7; CDR3 protein: SVKGETYEQY
clone size: once; V gene: TRBV18; J gene: TRBJ2-7; CDR3 protein: ASSPYYEQY
clone size: .; V gene: TRBV5-1; J gene: TRBJ1-4; CDR3 protein: ASSPVKATTNEKLF
clone size: .; V gene: TRBV27; J gene: TRBJ2-7; CDR3 protein: ASRFGVAGAYEQY
clone size: .; V gene: TRBV9; J gene: TRBJ2-1; CDR3 protein: ASSGLGPYNEQF
clone size: .; V gene: TRBV27; J gene: TRBJ1-5; CDR3 protein: ASSLVGSNQPQH
clone size: .; V gene: TRBV9; J gene: TRBJ1-5; CDR3 protein: ASGTGGKGNQPQH
clone size: .; V gene: TRBV7-9; J gene: TRBJ1-2; CDR3 protein: ASSFPLGQRLLYT
clone size: .; V gene: TRBV4-3; J gene: TRBJ2-1; CDR3 protein: ASSQDLAGGPENEQF
clone size: .; V gene: TRBV7-9; J gene: TRBJ2-1; CDR3 protein: ASSWEGLGQF
clone size: .; V gene: TRBV7-9; J gene: TRBJ2-7; CDR3 protein: ASAGTGEGEQY
clone size: .; V gene: TRBV5-6; J gene: TRBJ2-7; CDR3 protein: ASSSRDGYEQY
clone size: .; V gene: TRBV7-6; J gene: TRBJ1-2; CDR3 protein: ASSLVGVGESGADNYGYT
clone size: once; V gene: TRBV6-1; J gene: TRBJ2-1; CDR3 protein: ASSEALRESNEQF